Following are 25 T cell receptor beta chains from one sample sequenced in a study of T cells in Graves' hyperthyroidism and ophthalmopathy (dated by TCRdb to the late 2010s). Preparation of the library involved multiplex PCR. Instrument used: Illumina HiSeq 2000. The TCR beta CDR3 regions were amplified from the RNA transcripts. For the first round of RT-PCR on the TCR CDR3, the HTBI primer set was used together with the Qiagen OneStep RT-PCR kit. Using fastp trimming at Q25 and MiXCR clonotype assembly, TCRdb reanalyzed the public sequencing data and kept in-frame beta chains. Every distinct CDR3 protein forms one entry, paired with its most common genes and DNA. The sample records roughly 99,000 distinct CDR3 sequences, roughly 15% of which are singletons. In total, the top ten clones hold under 45% of the sample. Sequenced sample: blood. The receptor set was obtained from a woman aged 45-60 years with Graves' hyperthyroidism.

This clonotype was counted only a few times. This may be a read error: a much more frequent sequence differs by one nucleotide. The chain combines TRBV5-1 with TRBJ2-2; D gene ambiguous. Trimming shortened V by 7 bases and J by 1 base, and 2 bases separated the two germline ends. CDR1 is SGHRS and CDR2 is YFSETQ in the germline V gene. The CDR3 length is 11 residues. As DNA, the CDR3 is TGCGCCAGCGGGAACACCGGGGAGCTGTTTTTT. It specifies CASGNTGELFF.

The V gene is TRBV28, the J gene TRBJ2-3; 12 bases are shared with TRBD2. Germline V gene lookup returns CDR1 MDHEN and CDR2 SYDVKM. V lost 4 bases and J lost 2; bases outside the gene matches: 4. The CDR3 is made up of 16 amino acids. The CDR3 spells CASSSRTSGTTDTQYF. The CDR3 DNA reads as TGTGCCAGCAGTTCACGGACTAGCGGGACCACAGATACGCAGTATTTT.

The chain employs TRBV11-2 and TRBJ1-5; 7 bases are a match to TRBD1. The J segment lost 4 bases and the V segment lost 5 bases, leaving 8 bases of the junction unmatched. The CDR3 runs 15 residues. Germline assignment: CDR1 SGHAT and CDR2 FQNNGV. The CDR3: CASSPGTVPNQPQHF. CDR3 nucleotide sequence: TGTGCCAGCAGCCCAGGGACAGTACCGAATCAGCCCCAGCATTTT.

The CDR3, as DNA: TGTGCCAGCAGCTTCCTAGCGGGAGTTAACGAGCAGTACTTC. It is translated as CASSFLAGVNEQYF. V gene TRBV7-9 combines with J gene TRBJ2-7, with TRBD2 matching over 10 bases. Per germline, CDR1 SEHNR and CDR2 FQNEAQ (reference sequence). The V and J ends lost 3 bases and 5 bases, in that order; junction bases with no gene match: 4. The CDR3 consists of 14 residues.

This clonotype was recorded at least ten times. The J gene is TRBJ1-5, the V gene TRBV5-6; tentative D call: TRBD1 (6 bases). Trimming pared 4 bases from V and 4 bases from J, leaving 15 bases between. This CDR3 is 15 amino acids long. The germline gives CDR1 SGHDT, CDR2 YYEEEE. The CDR3 region is CASSPRPGVNQPQHF. The CDR3 DNA sequence: TGTGCCAGCAGCCCTCGGCCAGGGGTAAATCAGCCCCAGCATTTT.

This sequence joins TRBV5-1 and TRBJ2-5; 8 nucleotides agree with TRBD2. The CDR3 runs to 14 residues. Germline lookup yields CDR1 SGHRS and CDR2 YFSETQ. V shed 5 bases, J shed 1 base, and the junction held 4 bases outside the gene matches. In DNA form, the CDR3 reads TGCGCCAGCAGATCCACTAGCGGCCAAGAGACCCAGTACTTC. Translation: CASRSTSGQETQYF.

The chain is built from TRBV28 and TRBJ1-1; 8 bases fit TRBD1. V lost 7 bases to trimming and J lost 4 bases; unmatched junction nucleotides: 5. The CDR3 is 13 amino acids. Germline V CDR1 and CDR2: MDHEN, SYDVKM. The CDR3 loop is CASTHTGGTEAFF. DNA for the CDR3: TGTGCCAGCACCCACACAGGGGGCACTGAAGCTTTCTTT. Complete variable domain (other parts from reference TRBV28 and TRBJ1-1): DVKVTQSSRYLVKRTGEKVFLECVQDMDHENMFWYRQDPGLGLRLIYFSYDVKMKEKGDIPEGYSVSREKKERFSLILESASTNQTSMYLCASTHTGGTEAFFGQGTRLTVV.

This clonotype was picked up many times. This chain links TRBV30 with TRBJ1-1, with D possibly TRBD1 on 5 matching bases. The CDR3 is 12 residues long. V shed 5 bases and J shed 4 bases, with 11 bases lying between them. Germline V gene lookup returns CDR1 GTSNPN and CDR2 SVGIG (reference sequence). The CDR3: CAWGGDSTEAFF. In nucleotides, the CDR3 is TGTGCCTGGGGGGGAGACTCCACTGAAGCTTTCTTT.

This clonotype showed up many times. This chain uses TRBV5-4 with TRBJ2-3; perhaps TRBD1 as D (5 bases). The V gene lost 2 bases and the J gene lost 7 bases, with 17 bases spanning the gap. The CDR3 is 15 residues long. Germline values: CDR1 SGHNT, CDR2 YYREEE (reference sequence). CDR3 amino acids: CASSLNQDISNTQYF. DNA of the CDR3: TGTGCCAGCAGCTTAAACCAGGACATTTCAAATACGCAGTATTTT.

Ten or more counts support this clonotype. The chain couples TRBV28 to TRBJ2-7, with 7 nucleotides matching TRBD2. J lost 3 bases, V lost 4 bases, and 12 bases had no gene match. In germline, CDR1 is MDHEN, CDR2 SYDVKM. The CDR3 is made up of 16 amino acids. CDR3: CASSSGSTSEHYEQYV. The CDR3 DNA reads as TGTGCCAGCAGTTCAGGTTCCACTAGCGAACACTACGAGCAGTACGTC.

A note on this clonotype: One junction end does not reproduce the germline sequence, and a read error may be involved. The DNA of the CDR3 is TGTGCTAGCAGCCGCCCGACTAGCGGGACTAGCGGGGAGCTGTTTTTT. Translated: CASSRPTSGTSGELFF. The chain couples TRBV7-7 to TRBJ2-2; 11 nucleotides align to TRBD2. The CDR3 covers 16 residues. Germline CDR1 and CDR2: SSHAT and FNYEAQ (reference sequence).

This clonotype has a count of ten or more. The chain is built from TRBV5-1 and TRBJ1-1; D possibly corresponds to TRBD1 (6 bases). Germline CDR1 is SGHRS and CDR2 is YFSETQ. There are 14 residues in the CDR3. V lost 6 bases, J lost 0 bases, and 12 bases lay in between. CDR3 nucleotide sequence: TGCGCCAGCACCGCCGGACAGCTGAACACTGAAGCTTTCTTT. Protein product: CASTAGQLNTEAFF.

This clonotype showed up many times. The chain is built from TRBV3-1 and TRBJ2-5; D not resolved. The V gene lost 0 bases and the J gene lost 0 bases, with 8 bases spanning the gap. CDR3 length equals 15 residues. Germline CDR1 is LGHDT and CDR2 is YNNKEL (reference sequence). DNA of the CDR3: TGTGCCAGCAGCCAAGATACAGCCTACCAAGAGACCCAGTACTTC. This gives the protein CASSQDTAYQETQYF.

This clonotype has a count of ten or more. The chain recombines TRBV5-8 with TRBJ1-4; D is ambiguous. The V gene's germline CDR1 is SGHTS and CDR2 YDEGEE. This CDR3 is built from 14 residues. Deletions cut 2 bases from V and 8 bases from J, with 13 bases between. The CDR3 is CASSFRPSREKLFF. CDR3 nucleotide sequence: TGTGCCAGCAGCTTTCGCCCGTCCAGGGAAAAACTGTTTTTT.

Many counts were recorded for this clonotype. The CDR3 reads CASSQDFTDTQYF. The CDR3 DNA is TGTGCCAGCAGCCAGGACTTCACAGATACGCAGTATTTT. V and J are TRBV7-2 and TRBJ2-3, with D perhaps TRBD2 (5 bases). Looked up from germline, CDR1 is SGHTA and CDR2 is FQGNSA. The V and J ends lost 5 bases and 2 bases respectively, with 8 bases between them. This CDR3 is 13 amino acids long.

In this sample, this clonotype turned up many times. The chain recombines TRBV2 with TRBJ1-2, with a weak D call TRBD1 (5 bases). Germline V CDR1 and CDR2: SNHLY, FYNNEI. Trimming stripped 3 bases from V and 8 bases from J, with 13 bases between. This CDR3 comprises 13 residues. The CDR3 is CASSERGTRGYTF. The CDR3 region has the DNA TGTGCCAGCAGTGAGAGAGGGACTAGGGGCTACACCTTC.

The chain employs TRBV7-3 and TRBJ1-4; maybe TRBD1 (5 bases). Trimming removed 5 bases from V and 4 bases from J, with 11 bases in between. Per germline, CDR1 SGHTA and CDR2 FQGTGA. The CDR3 runs 14 residues. CDR3 DNA sequence: TGTGCCAGCAGCCCGACAGATCATAATGAAAAACTGTTTTTT. Its translation is CASSPTDHNEKLFF.

This clonotype has a count of ten or more. This sequence joins TRBV14 and TRBJ1-1; tentatively, D is TRBD1 (6 bases). CDR3 length: 14 amino acids. Germline assignment: CDR1 SGHDN and CDR2 FVKESK. Trimming shortened V by 2 bases and J by 4 bases, and 11 bases separated the two germline ends. CDR3 DNA: TGTGCCAGCAGCCAATTTCAGGGGTCCACTGAAGCTTTCTTT. It yields the protein CASSQFQGSTEAFF. The full variable domain, its missing parts supplied by reference TRBV14 and TRBJ1-1, is EAGVTQFPSHSVIEKGQTVTLRCDPISGHDNLYWYRRVMGKEIKFLLHFVKESKQDESGMPNNRFLAERTGGTYSTLKVQPAELEDSGVYFCASSQFQGSTEAFFGQGTRLTVV.

The chain uses TRBV7-9 and TRBJ2-2; D gene uncertain. The CDR3 sequence is 11 residues long. V was shortened by 11 bases and J by 3 bases, with 7 bases between the two germline ends. The germline V gene has CDR1 SEHNR and CDR2 FQNEAQ (reference sequence). The CDR3 loop reads CAPVDTGELFF. The CDR3 DNA reads as TGTGCCCCCGTTGACACCGGGGAGCTGTTTTTT.

Ten or more counts support this clonotype. This chain uses TRBV20-1 with TRBJ1-2; 7 nucleotides match TRBD1. The CDR3 length is 12 residues. Germline lookup yields CDR1 DFQATT and CDR2 SNEGSKA (reference sequence). V lost 4 bases and J lost 4; bases outside the gene matches: 3. The DNA of the CDR3 is TGCAGTGCTAACCGACAGGGCTATGGCTACACCTTC. Amino acids: CSANRQGYGYTF.

The chain links TRBV28 to TRBJ1-2; tentative D call: TRBD1 (5 bases). This CDR3 has 14 amino acids. The V gene's germline CDR1 is MDHEN and CDR2 SYDVKM. The CDR3 protein is CVSQFSGTGYGYTF. The DNA of the CDR3 is TGTGTCTCTCAGTTTTCAGGGACCGGCTATGGCTACACCTTC.

Many counts were recorded for this clonotype. The chain carries TRBV5-5 and TRBJ1-1; 9 nucleotides align to TRBD1. The germline gives CDR1 SGHKS, CDR2 YYEKEE (reference sequence). CDR3 size: 16 residues. J gave up 2 bases and V 3 bases, and 8 bases lay outside the gene matches. This CDR3 is CASSWTWTGVNTEAFF. As DNA, the CDR3 is TGTGCCAGCAGCTGGACGTGGACAGGGGTAAACACTGAAGCTTTCTTT.

This clonotype was seen at least ten times. The chain combines TRBV10-2 with TRBJ2-7; 14 bases are shared with TRBD2. Germline V gives CDR1 WSHSY, CDR2 SAAADI. This CDR3 region has 15 residues. Germline trimming cut 6 bases from V and 4 bases from J; bases unmatched to any gene: 5. DNA for the CDR3: TGCGCCAGCAGCGGGACTAGCGGGAGTTTTTACGAGCAGTACTTC. As protein: CASSGTSGSFYEQYF.

This clonotype was counted once. V usage is TRBV28 and J usage is TRBJ2-7, with 9 nucleotides matching TRBD1. After removal of 5 bases from V and 6 bases from J, the junction contained 11 bases not matched to a gene. CDR3 length: 15 residues. In germline, CDR1 is MDHEN, CDR2 SYDVKM. The CDR3 loop is CASSLTGQGRSEQYF. DNA of the CDR3: TGTGCCAGCAGTCTGACGGGACAGGGTCGCTCCGAGCAGTACTTC. The full variable domain, with the rest looked up from reference TRBV28 and TRBJ2-7, is DVKVTQSSRYLVKRTGEKVFLECVQDMDHENMFWYRQDPGLGLRLIYFSYDVKMKEKGDIPEGYSVSREKKERFSLILESASTNQTSMYLCASSLTGQGRSEQYFGPGTRLTVT.

J is TRBJ2-2 and V is TRBV7-3, with D perhaps TRBD1 (5 bases). Trimming left V 1 base short and J 4 bases short, with 10 bases between. This CDR3 comprises 15 residues. Germline V gene lookup returns CDR1 SGHTA and CDR2 FQGTGA. The CDR3, as DNA: TGTGCCAGCAGCTTAAATCCAGGGTCCACCGGGGAGCTGTTTTTT. It encodes CASSLNPGSTGELFF.